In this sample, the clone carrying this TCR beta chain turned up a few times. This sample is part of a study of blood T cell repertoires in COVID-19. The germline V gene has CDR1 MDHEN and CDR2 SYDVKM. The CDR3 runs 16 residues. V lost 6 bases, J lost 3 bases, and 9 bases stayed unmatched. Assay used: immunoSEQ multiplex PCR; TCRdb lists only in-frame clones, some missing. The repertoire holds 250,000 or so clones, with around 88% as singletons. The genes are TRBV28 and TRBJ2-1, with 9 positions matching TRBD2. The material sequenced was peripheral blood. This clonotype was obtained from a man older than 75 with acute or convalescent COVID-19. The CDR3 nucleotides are TGTGCCAGCAGCCATGGCGTAGCGGGAGTCTACAATGAGCAGTTCTTC. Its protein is CASSHGVAGVYNEQFF. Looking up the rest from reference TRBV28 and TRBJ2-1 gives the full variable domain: DVKVTQSSRYLVKRTGEKVFLECVQDMDHENMFWYRQDPGLGLRLIYFSYDVKMKEKGDIPEGYSVSREKKERFSLILESASTNQTSMYLCASSHGVAGVYNEQFFGPGTRLTVL.